This TCR beta chain emerged from a study of cytomegalovirus exposure and HLA in healthy donors. PCR used 60 Vbeta primers and 13 Jbeta primers. Sequencing used immunoSEQ multiplex PCR; TCRdb keeps in-frame clones, though not all of them. The sample includes about 150,000 clones, 65% to 80% of them seen just once. The CDR3 is 13 amino acids. Unmatched junction bases numbered 7, after V lost 7 bases and J lost 2 bases. Germline V gene lookup returns CDR1 SQVTM and CDR2 ANQGSEA. This clone was found once. V and J are TRBV29-1 and TRBJ2-5; 7 bases map to TRBD2. Sequencing input: PBMCs. This TCR was sampled from a man aged 40-55 years in good health and CMV-seropositive. The CDR3 coding sequence is TGCAGCGGGCTAGCGGCCTTTCAAGAGACCCAGTACTTC. It specifies CSGLAAFQETQYF.